The T cell receptor (beta chain) described here comes from a study of blood T cell repertoires in COVID-19. Study-wide context: The United States, Italy and Spain were the sources of the acute and convalescent COVID-19 samples. Sources were T cells, B-cell-depleted T cells, or PBMCs; the material itself was cDNA or gDNA.

How the authors handled the data: Amplification from reference gene primers served as the basis for estimated nucleated cell counts. Clones were read by immunoSEQ multiplex PCR, and TCRdb kept only the in-frame ones, dropping some. That table supplies the V and J calls and clone size; D and trimming were determined from the DNA. The table shows 200,000 to 300,000 clones, with approximately 86% occurring only once. With V trimmed by 3 bases and J by 7 bases, 4 bases remained unmatched. The CDR3 has 13 residues. Germline-derived CDR1 and CDR2 are LGHNA and YSLEER. This chain uses TRBV4-3 with TRBJ1-1; 8 bases agree with TRBD1. Input material: peripheral blood. This clonotype was obtained from a woman aged 25 to 45 who had recovered from COVID-19. This CDR3 reads CASSHVGQGEAFF. DNA for the CDR3: TGCGCCAGCAGCCACGTTGGACAGGGTGAAGCTTTCTTT.